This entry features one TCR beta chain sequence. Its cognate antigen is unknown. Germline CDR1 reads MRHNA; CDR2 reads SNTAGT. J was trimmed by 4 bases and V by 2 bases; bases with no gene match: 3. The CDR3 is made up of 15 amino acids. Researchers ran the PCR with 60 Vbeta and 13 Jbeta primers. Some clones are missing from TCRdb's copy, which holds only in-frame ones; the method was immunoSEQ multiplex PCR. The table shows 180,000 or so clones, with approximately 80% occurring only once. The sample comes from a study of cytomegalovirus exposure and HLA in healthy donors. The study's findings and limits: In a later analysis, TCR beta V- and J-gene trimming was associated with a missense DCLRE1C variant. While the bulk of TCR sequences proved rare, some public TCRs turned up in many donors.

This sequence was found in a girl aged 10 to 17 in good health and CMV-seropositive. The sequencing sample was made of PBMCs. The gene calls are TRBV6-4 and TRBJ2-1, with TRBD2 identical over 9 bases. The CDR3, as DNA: TGTGCCAGCAGTGACCTAGCGGGACCATACAATGAGCAGTTCTTC. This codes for CASSDLAGPYNEQFF.